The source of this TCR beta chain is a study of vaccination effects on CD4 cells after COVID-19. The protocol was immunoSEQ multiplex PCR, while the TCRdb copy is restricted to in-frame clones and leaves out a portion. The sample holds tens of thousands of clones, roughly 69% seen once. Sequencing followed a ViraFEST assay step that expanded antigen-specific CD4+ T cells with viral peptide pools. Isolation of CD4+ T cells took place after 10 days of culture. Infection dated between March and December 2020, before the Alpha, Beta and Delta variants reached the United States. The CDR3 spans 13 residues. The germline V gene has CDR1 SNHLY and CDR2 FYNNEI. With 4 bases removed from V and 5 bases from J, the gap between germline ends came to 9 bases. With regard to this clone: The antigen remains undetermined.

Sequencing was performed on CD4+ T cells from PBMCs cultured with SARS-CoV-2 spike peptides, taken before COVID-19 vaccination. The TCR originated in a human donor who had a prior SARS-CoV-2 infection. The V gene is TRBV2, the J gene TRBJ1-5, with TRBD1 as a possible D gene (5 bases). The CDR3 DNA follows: TGTGCCAGCAGTGGGTCGGGGGATCAGCCCCAGCATTTT. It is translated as CASSGSGDQPQHF.